This T cell receptor (beta chain) was documented in a study of blood T cell repertoires in COVID-19. Study as a whole: COVID-19 samples, acute and convalescent, were from the United States, Italy and Spain.

The CDR3 sequence is 13 residues long. Germline-derived CDR1 and CDR2 are SGHDN and FVKESK. V dropped 0 bases and J dropped 5 bases, with 7 bases sitting between them. Profiled with immunoSEQ multiplex PCR; TCRdb holds only in-frame clones, not every one. Of about 300,000 clones listed, around 83% were seen once; the top ten hold about 1.2%. The chain carries TRBV14 and TRBJ1-2; D is possibly TRBD1 (5 bases). The sequenced material came from peripheral blood. The sequence was collected from a woman aged 50 to 60 with acute or convalescent COVID-19. Written as DNA, the CDR3 is TGTGCCAGCAGCCAAGATCCAGGGTATGGCTACACCTTC. Amino acid sequence: CASSQDPGYGYTF.